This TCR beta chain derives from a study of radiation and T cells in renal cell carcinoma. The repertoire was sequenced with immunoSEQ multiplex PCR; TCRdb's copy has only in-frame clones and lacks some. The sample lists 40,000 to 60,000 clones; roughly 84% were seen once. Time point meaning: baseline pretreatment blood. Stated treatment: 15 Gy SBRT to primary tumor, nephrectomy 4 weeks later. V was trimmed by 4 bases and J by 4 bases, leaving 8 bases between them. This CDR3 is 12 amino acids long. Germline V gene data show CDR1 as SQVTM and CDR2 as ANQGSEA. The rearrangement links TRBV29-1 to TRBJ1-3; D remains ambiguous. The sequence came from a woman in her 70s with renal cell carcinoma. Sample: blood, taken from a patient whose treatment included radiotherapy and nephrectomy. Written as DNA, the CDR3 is TGCAGCGTTGGTGGAGGAGGAAACACCATATATTTT. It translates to CSVGGGGNTIYF.